A selection of T cell receptor beta chains follows, all from one sample in a study of human CD8 memory T cell subsets. TCRdb re-called the 5' RACE reads; one entry per CDR3 protein, DNA not given. This sample's clone table lists 6,000 to 8,500 distinct CDR3 sequences. Specimen: CD8+ T cells from PBMCs. All receptors derive from a human donor in good health. CDR3s include the opening cysteine and the closing phenylalanine or tryptophan. Clone size appears in some rows only: once, few, many, or a class for an expanded clone.

j_gene: TRBJ1-2
abundance: large
v_gene: TRBV29-1
CDR3aa: CSVDSGPGYTF

j_gene: TRBJ2-3
abundance: medium-sized
v_gene: TRBV7-2
CDR3aa: CASSLAGRSDTQYF

j_gene: TRBJ2-5
abundance: .
v_gene: TRBV12-3/TRBV12-4
CDR3aa: CASSPPSVETQYF

j_gene: TRBJ2-7
abundance: .
v_gene: TRBV10-3
CDR3aa: CAIRPSGSLAEQYF

j_gene: TRBJ2-3
abundance: .
v_gene: TRBV29-1
CDR3aa: CSVELARTISTDTQYF

j_gene: TRBJ2-1
abundance: large
v_gene: TRBV3-1
CDR3aa: CASSQEGENAYNEQFF

j_gene: TRBJ1-2
abundance: .
v_gene: TRBV11-2
CDR3aa: CASSLDLGRYGYTF

j_gene: TRBJ2-7
abundance: .
v_gene: TRBV28
CDR3aa: CASSFSGTGAYEQYF

j_gene: TRBJ2-7
abundance: large
v_gene: TRBV7-9
CDR3aa: CASSLLPRHEQYF

j_gene: TRBJ2-3
abundance: .
v_gene: TRBV7-2
CDR3aa: CASSPAGGHADTQYF

j_gene: TRBJ2-5
abundance: .
v_gene: TRBV27
CDR3aa: CASSPIAGDETQYF

j_gene: TRBJ2-7
abundance: .
v_gene: TRBV29-1
CDR3aa: CSIIAMYEQYF

j_gene: TRBJ2-1
abundance: .
v_gene: TRBV6-6
CDR3aa: CASSWLLAGVGNEQFF

j_gene: TRBJ2-7
abundance: .
v_gene: TRBV5-1
CDR3aa: CASSFGSTRGATYEQYF

j_gene: TRBJ1-1
abundance: medium-sized
v_gene: TRBV7-2
CDR3aa: CASSLAQPTTEAFF

j_gene: TRBJ2-3
abundance: .
v_gene: TRBV9
CDR3aa: CATSQGSGTDTQYF

j_gene: TRBJ2-7
abundance: medium-sized
v_gene: TRBV29-1
CDR3aa: CSVVLFSSYEQYF

j_gene: TRBJ2-7
abundance: .
v_gene: TRBV5-4
CDR3aa: CASSSGQGSGEQYF

j_gene: TRBJ2-7
abundance: .
v_gene: TRBV28
CDR3aa: CASSFLSNLGEQYF

j_gene: TRBJ1-1
abundance: .
v_gene: TRBV28
CDR3aa: CASSLGTRNTEAFF

j_gene: TRBJ1-1
abundance: .
v_gene: TRBV5-1
CDR3aa: CASSQGTGASTEAFF

j_gene: TRBJ2-1
abundance: .
v_gene: TRBV6-5
CDR3aa: CASTRQGGYNEQFF

j_gene: TRBJ2-7
abundance: .
v_gene: TRBV14
CDR3aa: CASSQGYEQYF

j_gene: TRBJ1-4
abundance: medium-sized
v_gene: TRBV12-3/TRBV12-4
CDR3aa: CASSHRGRQEKLFF

j_gene: TRBJ2-5
abundance: .
v_gene: TRBV4-1
CDR3aa: CASSQAGHTQETQYF

j_gene: TRBJ1-2
abundance: .
v_gene: TRBV7-9
CDR3aa: CASSLRQGSDYGYTF

j_gene: TRBJ2-7
abundance: .
v_gene: TRBV27
CDR3aa: CASSGTGVEQYF